This T cell receptor beta chain was captured by sequencing in a study of shared T cell receptors in the human thymus. V lost 0 bases to trimming and J lost 5 bases, with 21 bases between them. The germline CDR1 and CDR2 sequences are SGHRS and YFSETQ. This CDR3 has 17 amino acids. TCRdb's copy holds only in-frame clones and misses some; the assay was immunoSEQ multiplex PCR. The table lists 600,000 to 900,000 clones, approximately 85% of them singletons, with around 0.01% in the top ten. This same sample was also part of a study on human thymus T cells. As that study records: Donation was from healthy Finnish infants who were having corrective surgery that addressed congenital heart defects. Resections from corrective heart surgery provided thymus tissue. V and J genes seemed to be used with bias in thymic and blood repertoires. Related work found strong thymic repertoire overlap between unrelated individuals.

This sequence joins TRBV5-1 and TRBJ2-7; tentative D call: TRBD1 (5 bases). The sequence was obtained from a girl less than two years old with a congenital heart defect. Sequencing was carried out using thymocytes. In DNA, the CDR3 is TGCGCCAGCAGCTTGGCCTTGGCCAGGGCCAACGGGCACGAGCAGTACTTC. Its protein product is CASSLALARANGHEQYF.